These 5 T cell receptor beta chains originate from one sample sequenced in a study of control samples from healthy donors and cancer patients. Measured with immunoSEQ multiplex PCR; TCRdb has only the in-frame clones, and not every one. The sample carries 100,000 to 120,000 clones, around 89% recorded once. Sample: PBMCs. All receptors derive from an older woman with lung cancer.

CDR3 residues: CASRRVGELFF. DNA of the CDR3: TGTGCCAGCAGAAGAGTGGGGGAGCTGTTTTTT. The chain links TRBV12-3 or TRBV12-4 to TRBJ2-2, with no clear D. This CDR3 region has 11 residues. The V and J ends lost 6 bases and 8 bases respectively, with 7 bases between them.

The chain uses TRBV4-3 and TRBJ1-2, with a possible D match to TRBD1 (6 bases). The V gene lost 0 bases and the J gene lost 3 bases, with 14 bases spanning the gap. The germline gives CDR1 LGHNA, CDR2 YSLEER. The CDR3 consists of 16 residues. In nucleotides, the CDR3 is TGCGCCAGCAGCCAAGATCTTAACGAGGGGGACTATGGCTACACCTTC. This codes for CASSQDLNEGDYGYTF.

This clone is termed medium-sized. The J gene is TRBJ2-7, the V gene TRBV27; TRBD1 might be the D (6 bases). The CDR3 consists of 13 residues. Germline V gene sequence: CDR1 MNHEY, CDR2 SMNVEV (reference sequence). Trimming cost V 6 bases and J 0 bases, with 9 bases left between them. The CDR3 region is CASSTGSSYEQYF. The DNA of the CDR3 is TGTGCCAGCAGCACAGGGAGCTCCTACGAGCAGTACTTC.

This chain joins TRBV6-5 and TRBJ2-3; D is possibly TRBD1 (6 bases). The CDR3 has 15 residues. CDR1 and CDR2 from the germline V gene are MNHEY and SVGAGI. Trimming shortened V by 5 bases and J by 6 bases, and 18 bases separated the two germline ends. CDR3 coding DNA: TGTGCCAGCAGTCTCACCCGGGACATTGATGATACGCAGTATTTT. Translated, it gives CASSLTRDIDDTQYF.

The chain employs TRBV5-1 and TRBJ1-1; 7 bases match TRBD1. The CDR3 sequence is 15 residues long. Germline assignment: CDR1 SGHRS and CDR2 YFSETQ. The V segment lost 0 bases and the J segment 4 bases; nucleotides outside the gene matches: 6. The CDR3 reads CASSLEEGARTEAFF. CDR3 bases: TGCGCCAGCAGCTTGGAGGAGGGGGCGCGCACTGAAGCTTTCTTT.